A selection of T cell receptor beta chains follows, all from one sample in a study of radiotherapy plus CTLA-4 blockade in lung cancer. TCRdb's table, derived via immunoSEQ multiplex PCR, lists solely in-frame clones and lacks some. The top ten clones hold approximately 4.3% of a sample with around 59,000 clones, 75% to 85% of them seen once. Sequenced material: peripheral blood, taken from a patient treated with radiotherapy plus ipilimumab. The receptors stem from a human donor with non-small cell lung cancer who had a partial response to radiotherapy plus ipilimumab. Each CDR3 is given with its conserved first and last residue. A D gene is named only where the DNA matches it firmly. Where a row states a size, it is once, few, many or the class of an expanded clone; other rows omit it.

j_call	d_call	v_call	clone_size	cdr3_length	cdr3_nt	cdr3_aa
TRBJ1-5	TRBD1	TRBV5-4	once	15	TGTGCCAGCAGCTTGGCAGGGGGCGGCAATCAGCCCCAGCATTTT	CASSLAGGGNQPQHF
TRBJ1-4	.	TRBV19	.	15	TGTGCCAGTAGTATTAAAGGGACACCTAATGAAAAACTGTTTTTT	CASSIKGTPNEKLFF
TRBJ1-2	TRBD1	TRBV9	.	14	TGTGCCAGCAGCACAGGGACAGGGGGATATGGCTACACCTTC	CASSTGTGGYGYTF
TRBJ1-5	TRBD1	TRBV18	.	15	TGTGCCAGCTCACTTGACGGGACAGGGGATGTTGCCCAGCATTTT	CASSLDGTGDVAQHF
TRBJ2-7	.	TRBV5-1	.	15	TGCGCCAGCAGCACGCAGGGAGGTGGCTCCTACGAGCAGTACTTC	CASSTQGGGSYEQYF
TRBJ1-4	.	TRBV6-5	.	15	TGTGCCAGCAGCTCCCCCGCAGGGTCTAGGGAAAAACTGTTTTTT	CASSSPAGSREKLFF
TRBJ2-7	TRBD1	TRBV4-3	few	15	TGCGCCAGCAGCCAAGAGGGGTCAGGGGGCTACGAGCAGTACTTC	CASSQEGSGGYEQYF
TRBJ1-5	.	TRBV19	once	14	TGTGCCAGTAGTAAAGCGGGGGAGAGTCAGCCCCAGCATTTT	CASSKAGESQPQHF
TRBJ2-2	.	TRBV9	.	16	TGTGCCAGCAGGAAGGATGGGGGCCCTACCTCCGGGGAGCTGTTTTTT	CASRKDGGPTSGELFF
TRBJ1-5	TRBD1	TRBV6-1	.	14	TGTGCCAGCAGTATACAGGGGTCGGGGCAGCCCCAGCATTTT	CASSIQGSGQPQHF
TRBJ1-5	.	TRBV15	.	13	TGTGCCACCAGCAGGGGGCGCAATCAGCCCCAGCATTTT	CATSRGRNQPQHF
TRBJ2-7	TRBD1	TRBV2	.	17	TGTGCCAGCAGATTGGAAACGGCCAGGGGGTCCCGCTACGAGCAGTACTTC	CASRLETARGSRYEQYF